Each of the 3 T cell receptor beta chains below was sequenced from the same sample in a study of yellow fever vaccine responses in identical twins. MiXCR, applied by TCRdb to the RT-PCR reads, yields one record per CDR3 protein. The sample lists almost 9,000 distinct CDR3 sequences; roughly 88% were seen once. The sample in question was T cells from blood (PBMCs), unsorted or a sorted subset (not recorded which), obtained before or after yellow fever vaccination (not recorded which). Receptors originate from a young woman who received the yellow fever vaccine.

V usage is TRBV12-3 or TRBV12-4 and J usage is TRBJ2-1; the D is unclear. The CDR3 spans 13 residues. V gave up 2 bases and J gave up 6 bases, with 8 bases separating them. The DNA of the CDR3 is TGTGCCAGCAGTTTAAGGTTCGGCAATGAGCAGTTCTTC. It specifies CASSLRFGNEQFF.

This clonotype was seen once. The chain joins TRBV14 to TRBJ2-6; D ambiguous. With 4 bases removed from V and 1 base from J, the gap between germline ends came to 8 bases. Germline V lookup: CDR1 SGHDN, CDR2 FVKESK. The CDR3 spans 15 residues. The CDR3 sequence: CASSPMYSGANVLTF. DNA of the CDR3: TGTGCCAGCAGCCCCATGTATTCTGGGGCCAACGTCCTGACTTTC.

The genes are TRBV5-5 and TRBJ1-1, with TRBD1 as a possible D gene (6 bases). Germline V gene sequence: CDR1 SGHKS, CDR2 YYEKEE (reference sequence). V was trimmed by 0 bases and J by 5 bases, leaving 17 bases between them. The CDR3 consists of 16 residues. The CDR3 nucleotides are TGTGCCAGCAGCTTGGATGCGGGACACCCCAAGACTGAAGCTTTCTTT. This gives the protein CASSLDAGHPKTEAFF.